The 10 T cell receptor beta chains listed next were all sequenced from one sample in a study of blood T cells in healthy people across ages. The authors ran a second PCR of about 6 to 11 cycles using a sample-barcoded 5' primer and a J-beta primer mix. Using its own MiXCR run on the 5' RACE reads, TCRdb lists one record per CDR3 protein. The sample contains some 1.6 million distinct CDR3 sequences, about 32% of which appear only once. Sequencing was performed on blood. Source of these receptors: a woman aged 25-40 years in good health.

This clonotype has a count of ten or more. The J gene is TRBJ2-1, the V gene TRBV6-5; 9 bases align to TRBD2. V was pared by 2 bases and J by 8 bases, with 7 bases of the junction left unmatched. The CDR3 extends over 15 amino acids. CDR1 MNHEY and CDR2 SVGAGI come from the germline V gene. This chain's CDR3 is CASSYGGLARDEQFF. The CDR3 nucleotides read TGTGCCAGCAGTTACGGTGGACTAGCGAGAGATGAGCAGTTCTTC.

The chain couples TRBV4-1 to TRBJ2-1, with D possibly TRBD1 on 6 matching bases. In germline, CDR1 is MGHRA, CDR2 YSYEKL. V was shortened by 0 bases and J by 1 base, with 13 bases between the two germline ends. The CDR3 extends over 17 amino acids. The CDR3 nucleotides are TGCGCCAGCAGCCAAGAACCAGGGGCAGGGTCCTACAATGAGCAGTTCTTC. It specifies CASSQEPGAGSYNEQFF.

This clonotype came up many times. This chain uses TRBV12-3 or TRBV12-4 with TRBJ2-7; D gene ambiguous. The CDR3 contains 11 residues. The ends were cut back, 5 bases at V and 6 bases at J, with 8 bases in the middle. The CDR3 DNA reads TGTGCCAGCAGTCTCGTGATCGAGCAGTACTTC. This gives the protein CASSLVIEQYF.

This clonotype was counted between two and nine times. The chain employs TRBV20-1 and TRBJ2-5; D is unresolved. The J call may be incorrect, as the DNA end agrees better with TRBJ2-7. Germline lookup yields CDR1 DFQATT and CDR2 SNEGSKA (reference sequence). The CDR3 length is 12 residues. The CDR3 DNA is TGCAGTGCTAGAGATTCGAGTCCCGAGCAGTACTTC. It yields the protein CSARDSSPEQYF.

The CDR3 protein is CASSLRRTTVETQYF. The CDR3 DNA is TGTGCCAGCAGTCTCCGGCGGACCACGGTGGAGACCCAGTACTTC. This sequence joins TRBV6-5 and TRBJ2-5; D ambiguous. CDR3 length equals 15 residues. Germline V gives CDR1 MNHEY, CDR2 SVGAGI. V shed 5 bases and J shed 5 bases, with 18 bases lying between them.

CDR3 in amino acids: CATSSYSGREPYEQYF. In nucleotides, the CDR3 is TGTGCCACCAGCAGTTATAGCGGGAGGGAGCCCTACGAGCAGTACTTC. V and J are TRBV15 and TRBJ2-7; 11 bases line up with TRBD2. This CDR3 region has 16 residues. Losses at the gene ends were 3 bases for V and 2 bases for J; bases not matched to a gene: 6. Germline CDR1 reads LNHNV; CDR2 reads YYDKDF (reference sequence).

The chain carries TRBV6-2 or TRBV6-3 and TRBJ1-2; D may be TRBD1 (5 bases). The V gene lost 0 bases and the J gene lost 4 bases, with 6 bases spanning the gap. Germline V gene data show CDR1 as MNHEY and CDR2 as SVGEGT. This CDR3 is built from 13 residues. CDR3 residues: CASSYSGVYGYTF. In DNA form, the CDR3 reads TGTGCCAGCAGTTACTCAGGGGTCTATGGCTACACCTTC.

The CDR3 sequence is CASSGPSTTSYEQYF. Here the CDR3 DNA reads TGTGCCAGCAGCGGCCCTTCGACGACCTCCTACGAGCAGTACTTC. The rearrangement uses TRBV5-5 and TRBJ2-7; no clear D gene. The germline V gene encodes CDR1 SGHKS and CDR2 YYEKEE (reference sequence). There are 15 residues in the CDR3. Trimming stripped 4 bases from V and 0 bases from J, with 14 bases between.

Points on this clonotype: One end of the junction fails to match germline, which may point to a read error. The rearrangement uses TRBV27 and TRBJ2-7; possible D gene TRBD1, 5 bases. Germline assignment: CDR1 MNHEY and CDR2 SMNVEV (reference sequence). This CDR3 region has 14 residues. The CDR3 region is CASPEAGPEYVQYF. DNA for the CDR3: TGTGCCAGCCCAGAGGCAGGGCCAGAATACGTGCAGTACTTC.

V is TRBV5-1 and J is TRBJ2-1, with D tentatively TRBD1 (5 bases). The CDR3 covers 13 residues. With 7 bases removed from V and 8 bases from J, the gap between germline ends came to 16 bases. Germline V lookup: CDR1 SGHRS, CDR2 YFSETQ. Written as DNA, the CDR3 is TGCGCCAGCGCCATGGGTGGCAGGGATGAGCAGTTCTTC. This gives the protein CASAMGGRDEQFF.